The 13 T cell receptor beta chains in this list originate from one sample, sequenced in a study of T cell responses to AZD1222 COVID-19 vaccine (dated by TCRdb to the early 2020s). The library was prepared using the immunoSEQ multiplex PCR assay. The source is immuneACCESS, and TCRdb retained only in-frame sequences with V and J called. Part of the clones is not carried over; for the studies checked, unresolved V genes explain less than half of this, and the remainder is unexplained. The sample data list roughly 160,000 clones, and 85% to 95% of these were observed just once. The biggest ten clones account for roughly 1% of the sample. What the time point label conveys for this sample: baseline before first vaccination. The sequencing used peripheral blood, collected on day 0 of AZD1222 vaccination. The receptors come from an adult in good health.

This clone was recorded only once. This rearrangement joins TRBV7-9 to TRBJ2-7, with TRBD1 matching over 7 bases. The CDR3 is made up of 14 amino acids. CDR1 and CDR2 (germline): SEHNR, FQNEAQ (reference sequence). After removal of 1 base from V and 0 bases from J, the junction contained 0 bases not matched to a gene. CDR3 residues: CASSLDRGSYEQYF. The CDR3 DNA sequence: TGTGCCAGCAGCTTAGACAGGGGCTCCTACGAGCAGTACTTC.

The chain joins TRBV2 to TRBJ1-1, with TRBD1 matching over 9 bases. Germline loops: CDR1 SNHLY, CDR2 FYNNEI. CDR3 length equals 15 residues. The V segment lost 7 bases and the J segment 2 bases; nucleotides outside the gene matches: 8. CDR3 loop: CASNEQGASNTEAFF. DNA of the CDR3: TGTGCCAGCAACGAACAGGGGGCTTCTAACACTGAAGCTTTCTTT.

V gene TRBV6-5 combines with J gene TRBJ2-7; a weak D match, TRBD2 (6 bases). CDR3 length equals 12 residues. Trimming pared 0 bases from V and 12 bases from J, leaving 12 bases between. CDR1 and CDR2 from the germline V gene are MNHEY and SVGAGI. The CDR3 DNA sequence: TGTGCCAGCAGTTACTCCGGCGGGGCCCGGTACTTC. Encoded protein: CASSYSGGARYF.

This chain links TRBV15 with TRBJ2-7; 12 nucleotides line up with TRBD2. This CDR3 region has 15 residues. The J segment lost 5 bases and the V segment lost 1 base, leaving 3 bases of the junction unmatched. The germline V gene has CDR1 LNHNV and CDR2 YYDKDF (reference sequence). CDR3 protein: CATSRAGLAGNEQYF. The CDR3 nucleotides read TGTGCCACCAGCAGAGCCGGACTAGCGGGGAACGAGCAGTACTTC.

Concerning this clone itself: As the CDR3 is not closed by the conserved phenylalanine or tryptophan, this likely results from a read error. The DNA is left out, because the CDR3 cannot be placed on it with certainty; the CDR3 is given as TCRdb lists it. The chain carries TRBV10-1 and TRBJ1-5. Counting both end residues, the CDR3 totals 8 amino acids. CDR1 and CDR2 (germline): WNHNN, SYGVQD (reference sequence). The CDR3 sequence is CASRGRQR.

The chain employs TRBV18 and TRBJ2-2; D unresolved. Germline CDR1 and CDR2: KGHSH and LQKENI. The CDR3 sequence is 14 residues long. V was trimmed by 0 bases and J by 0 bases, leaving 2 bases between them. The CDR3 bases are TGTGCCAGCTCACCACCCCCGAACACCGGGGAGCTGTTTTTT. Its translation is CASSPPPNTGELFF.

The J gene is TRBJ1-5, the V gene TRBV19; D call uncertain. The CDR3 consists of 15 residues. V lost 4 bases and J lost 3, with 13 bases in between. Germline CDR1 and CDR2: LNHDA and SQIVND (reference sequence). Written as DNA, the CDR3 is TGTGCCAGTAGTACCCCTTCGTTTTTCAATCAGCCCCAGCATTTT. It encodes CASSTPSFFNQPQHF. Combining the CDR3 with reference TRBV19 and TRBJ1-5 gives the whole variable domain DGGITQSPKYLFRKEGQNVTLSCEQNLNHDAMYWYRQDPGQGLRLIYYSQIVNDFQKGDIAEGYSVSREKKESFPLTVTSAQKNPTAFYLCASSTPSFFNQPQHFGDGTRLSIL.

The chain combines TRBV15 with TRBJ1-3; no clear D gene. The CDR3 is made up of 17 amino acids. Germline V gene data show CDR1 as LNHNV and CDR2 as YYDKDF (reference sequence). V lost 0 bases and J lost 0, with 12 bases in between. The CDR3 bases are TGTGCCACCAGCAGAGATCTAGCATGGCTCTCTGGAAACACCATATATTTT. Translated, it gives CATSRDLAWLSGNTIYF.

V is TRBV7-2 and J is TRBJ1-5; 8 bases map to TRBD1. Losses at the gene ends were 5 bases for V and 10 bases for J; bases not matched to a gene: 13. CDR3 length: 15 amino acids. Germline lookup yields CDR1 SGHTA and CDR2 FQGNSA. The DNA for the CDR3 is TGTGCCAGCAGCCGCTCGTCAGGGGGCTATGAACCCCAGCATTTT. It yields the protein CASSRSSGGYEPQHF.

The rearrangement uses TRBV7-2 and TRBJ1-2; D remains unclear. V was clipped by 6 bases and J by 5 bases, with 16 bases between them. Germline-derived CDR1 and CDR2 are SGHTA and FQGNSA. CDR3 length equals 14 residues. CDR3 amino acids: CASSEGPDLYGYTF. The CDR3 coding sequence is TGTGCCAGCAGTGAAGGACCGGACCTTTATGGCTACACCTTC.

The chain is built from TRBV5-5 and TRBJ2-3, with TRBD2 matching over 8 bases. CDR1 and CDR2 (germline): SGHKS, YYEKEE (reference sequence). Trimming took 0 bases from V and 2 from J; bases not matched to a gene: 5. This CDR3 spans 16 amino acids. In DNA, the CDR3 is TGTGCCAGCAGCTTGGCGGGAGGGGGGAACACAGATACGCAGTATTTT. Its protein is CASSLAGGGNTDTQYF.

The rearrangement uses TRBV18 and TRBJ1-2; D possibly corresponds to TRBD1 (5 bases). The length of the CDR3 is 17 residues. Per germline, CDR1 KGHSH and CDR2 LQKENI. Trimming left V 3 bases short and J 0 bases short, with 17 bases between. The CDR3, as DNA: TGTGCCAGCTCACCGATGAATGGGGCACTCACTAACTATGGCTACACCTTC. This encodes CASSPMNGALTNYGYTF.

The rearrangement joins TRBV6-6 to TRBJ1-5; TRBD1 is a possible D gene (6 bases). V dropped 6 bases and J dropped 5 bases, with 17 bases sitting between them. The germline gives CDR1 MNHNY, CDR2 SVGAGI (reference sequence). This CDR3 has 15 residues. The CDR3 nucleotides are TGTGCCAGCAGCCCCGGGACATCAGGGTATCAGCCCCAGCATTTT. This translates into CASSPGTSGYQPQHF.